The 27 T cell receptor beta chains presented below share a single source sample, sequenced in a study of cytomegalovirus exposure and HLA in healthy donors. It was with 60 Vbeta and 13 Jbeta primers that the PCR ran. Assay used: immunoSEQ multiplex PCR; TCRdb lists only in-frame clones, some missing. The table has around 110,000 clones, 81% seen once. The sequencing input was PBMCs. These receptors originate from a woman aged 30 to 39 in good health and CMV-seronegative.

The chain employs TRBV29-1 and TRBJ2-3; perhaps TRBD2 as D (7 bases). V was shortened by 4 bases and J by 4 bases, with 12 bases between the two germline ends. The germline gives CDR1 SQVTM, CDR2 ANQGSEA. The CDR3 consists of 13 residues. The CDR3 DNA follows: TGCAGCGTTGCGCGGGGGCCTGCAGATACGCAGTATTTT. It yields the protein CSVARGPADTQYF.

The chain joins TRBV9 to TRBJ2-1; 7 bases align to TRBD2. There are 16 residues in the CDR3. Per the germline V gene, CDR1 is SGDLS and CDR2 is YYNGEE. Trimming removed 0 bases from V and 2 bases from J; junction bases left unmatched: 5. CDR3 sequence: CASSVVGGSAYNEQFF. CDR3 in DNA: TGTGCCAGCAGCGTAGTCGGCGGGAGTGCCTACAATGAGCAGTTCTTC.

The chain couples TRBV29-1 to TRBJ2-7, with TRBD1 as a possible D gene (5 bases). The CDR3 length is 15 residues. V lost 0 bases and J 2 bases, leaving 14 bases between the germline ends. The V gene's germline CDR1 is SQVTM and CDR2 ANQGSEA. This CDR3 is CSVEDRETKTYEQYF. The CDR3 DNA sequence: TGCAGCGTTGAAGACAGGGAAACAAAAACCTACGAGCAGTACTTC.

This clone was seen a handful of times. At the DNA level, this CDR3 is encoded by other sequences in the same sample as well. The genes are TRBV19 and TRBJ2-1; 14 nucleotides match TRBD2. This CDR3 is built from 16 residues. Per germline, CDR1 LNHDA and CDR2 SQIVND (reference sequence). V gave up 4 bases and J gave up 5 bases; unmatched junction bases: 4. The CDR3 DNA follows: TGTGCCAGTAGTACGCCGGGACTAGCGGGAGACAATGAGCAGTTCTTC. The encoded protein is CASSTPGLAGDNEQFF.

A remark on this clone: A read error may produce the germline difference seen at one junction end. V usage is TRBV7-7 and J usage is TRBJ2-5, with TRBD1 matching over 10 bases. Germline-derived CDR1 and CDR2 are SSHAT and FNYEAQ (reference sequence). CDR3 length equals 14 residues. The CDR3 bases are TGTGCTAGCAGCCCAGGACAGGGGGGAAAGACCCAGTACTTC. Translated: CASSPGQGGKTQYF.

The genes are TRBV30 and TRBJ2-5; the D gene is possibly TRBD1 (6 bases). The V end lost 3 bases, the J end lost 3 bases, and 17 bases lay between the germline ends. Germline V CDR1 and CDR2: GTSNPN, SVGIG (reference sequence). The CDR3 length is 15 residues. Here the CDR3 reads CAWRGAADYKETQYF. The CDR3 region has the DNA TGTGCCTGGAGGGGGGCAGCCGATTATAAAGAGACCCAGTACTTC.

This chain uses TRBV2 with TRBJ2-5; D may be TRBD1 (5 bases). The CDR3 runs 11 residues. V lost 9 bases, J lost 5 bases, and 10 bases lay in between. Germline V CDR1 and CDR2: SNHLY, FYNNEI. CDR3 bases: TGTGCCAGGGGGAAGGGGGAGACCCAGTACTTC. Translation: CARGKGETQYF.

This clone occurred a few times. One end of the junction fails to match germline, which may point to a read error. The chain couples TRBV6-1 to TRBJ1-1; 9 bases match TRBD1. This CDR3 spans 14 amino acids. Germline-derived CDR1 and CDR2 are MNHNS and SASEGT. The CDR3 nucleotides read TGTGCCAGCAATGAACAGGGGGCTCTGGTTGAAGCTTTCTTT. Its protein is CASNEQGALVEAFF.

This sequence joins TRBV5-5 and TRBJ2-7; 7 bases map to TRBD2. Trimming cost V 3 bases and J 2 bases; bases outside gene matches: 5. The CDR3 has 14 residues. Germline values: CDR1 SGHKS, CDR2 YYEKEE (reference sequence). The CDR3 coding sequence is TGTGCCAGCAGCTCTGATGGGGGGGCCTACGAGCAGTACTTC. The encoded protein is CASSSDGGAYEQYF.

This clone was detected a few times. The CDR3 here is CASSLARQGKEKLFF. The CDR3 coding sequence is TGTGCCAGCAGCTTGGCCCGGCAGGGGAAGGAAAAACTGTTTTTT. The gene calls are TRBV5-6 and TRBJ1-4, with D possibly being TRBD1 (6 bases). Trimming left V 0 bases short and J 8 bases short, with 14 bases between. Germline CDR1 SGHDT, CDR2 YYEEEE. The CDR3 length is 15 residues.

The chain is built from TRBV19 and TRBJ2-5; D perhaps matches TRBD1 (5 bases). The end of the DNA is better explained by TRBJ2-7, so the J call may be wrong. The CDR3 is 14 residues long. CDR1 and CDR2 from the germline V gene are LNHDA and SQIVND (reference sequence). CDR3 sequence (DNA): TGTGCCAGTAGTGTCACAGGTGCAGCCTACGAGCAGTACTTC. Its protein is CASSVTGAAYEQYF.

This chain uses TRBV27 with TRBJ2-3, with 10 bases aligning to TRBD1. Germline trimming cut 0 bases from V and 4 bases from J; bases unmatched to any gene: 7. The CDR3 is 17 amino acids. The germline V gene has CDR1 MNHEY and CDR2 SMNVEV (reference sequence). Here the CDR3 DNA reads TGTGCCAGCAGTTTATCGGGGTTCGGGACAGGGGCAGATACGCAGTATTTT. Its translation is CASSLSGFGTGADTQYF.

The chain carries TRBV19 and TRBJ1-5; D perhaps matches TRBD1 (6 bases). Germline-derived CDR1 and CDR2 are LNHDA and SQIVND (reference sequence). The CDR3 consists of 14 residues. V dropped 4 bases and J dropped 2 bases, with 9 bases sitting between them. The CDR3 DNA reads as TGTGCCAGTAGTACAGGGGTTGGCAATCAGCCCCAGCATTTT. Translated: CASSTGVGNQPQHF.

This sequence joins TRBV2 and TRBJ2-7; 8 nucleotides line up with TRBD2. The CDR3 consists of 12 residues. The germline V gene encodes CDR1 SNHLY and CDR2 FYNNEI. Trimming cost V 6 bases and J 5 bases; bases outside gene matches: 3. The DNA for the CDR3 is TGTGCCAGCAGGGCGACTAGCGACGAGCAGTACTTC. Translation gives CASRATSDEQYF.

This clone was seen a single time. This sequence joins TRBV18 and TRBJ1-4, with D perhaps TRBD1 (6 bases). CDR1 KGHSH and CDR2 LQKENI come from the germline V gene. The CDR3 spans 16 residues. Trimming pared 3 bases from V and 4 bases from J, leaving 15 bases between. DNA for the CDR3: TGTGCCAGCTCACCCAACCAGGGGCGGAGTAATGAAAAACTGTTTTTT. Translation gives CASSPNQGRSNEKLFF.

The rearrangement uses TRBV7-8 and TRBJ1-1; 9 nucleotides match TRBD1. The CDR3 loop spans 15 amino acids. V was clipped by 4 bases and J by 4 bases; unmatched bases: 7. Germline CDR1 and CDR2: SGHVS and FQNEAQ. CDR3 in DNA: TGTGCCAGCAGCTCAAGGGACAGGGCGAGCACTGAAGCTTTCTTT. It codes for CASSSRDRASTEAFF.

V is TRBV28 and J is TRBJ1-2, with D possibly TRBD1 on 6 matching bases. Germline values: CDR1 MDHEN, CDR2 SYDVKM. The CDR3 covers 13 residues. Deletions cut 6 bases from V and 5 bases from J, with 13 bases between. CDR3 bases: TGTGCCAGCAGCAGGGACACGACTTATGGCTACACCTTC. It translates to CASSRDTTYGYTF.

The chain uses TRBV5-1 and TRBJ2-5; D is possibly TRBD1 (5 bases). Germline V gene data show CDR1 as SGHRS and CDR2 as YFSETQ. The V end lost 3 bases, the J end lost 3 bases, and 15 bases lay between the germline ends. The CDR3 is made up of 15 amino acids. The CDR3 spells CASSSGALREETQYF. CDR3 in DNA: TGCGCCAGCAGCTCTGGGGCACTCCGCGAAGAGACCCAGTACTTC.

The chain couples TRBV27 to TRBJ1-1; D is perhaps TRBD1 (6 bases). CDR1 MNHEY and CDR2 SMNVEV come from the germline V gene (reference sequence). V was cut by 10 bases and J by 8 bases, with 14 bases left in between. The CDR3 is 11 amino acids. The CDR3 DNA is TGTGCCACCACGACAGGCACCGAAGCTTTCTTT. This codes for CATTTGTEAFF.

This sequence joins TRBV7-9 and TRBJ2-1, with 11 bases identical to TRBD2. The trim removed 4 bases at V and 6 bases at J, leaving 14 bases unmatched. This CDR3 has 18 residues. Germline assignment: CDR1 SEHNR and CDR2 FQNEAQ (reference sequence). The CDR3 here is CASSSLVTSGRRSNEQFF. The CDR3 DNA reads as TGTGCCAGCAGCTCTCTAGTTACTAGCGGGAGAAGGTCCAATGAGCAGTTCTTC.

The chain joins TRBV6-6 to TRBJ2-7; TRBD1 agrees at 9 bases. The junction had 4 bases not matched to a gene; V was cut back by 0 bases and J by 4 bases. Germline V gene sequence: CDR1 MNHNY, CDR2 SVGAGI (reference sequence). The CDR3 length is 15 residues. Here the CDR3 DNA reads TGTGCCAGCAGTTACTCGGGACAGGGAAGGTACGAGCAGTACTTC. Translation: CASSYSGQGRYEQYF.

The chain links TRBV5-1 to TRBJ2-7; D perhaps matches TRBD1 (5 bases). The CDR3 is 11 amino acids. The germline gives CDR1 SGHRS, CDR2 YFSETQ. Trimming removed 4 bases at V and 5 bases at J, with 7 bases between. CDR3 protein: CASSGADEQYF. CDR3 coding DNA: TGCGCCAGCAGCGGGGCGGACGAGCAGTACTTC.

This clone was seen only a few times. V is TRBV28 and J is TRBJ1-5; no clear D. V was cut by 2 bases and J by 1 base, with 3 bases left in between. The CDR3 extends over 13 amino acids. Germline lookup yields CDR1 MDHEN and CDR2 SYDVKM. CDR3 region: CASSLGSNQPQHF. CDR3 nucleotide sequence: TGTGCCAGCAGTTTAGGCAGCAATCAGCCCCAGCATTTT.

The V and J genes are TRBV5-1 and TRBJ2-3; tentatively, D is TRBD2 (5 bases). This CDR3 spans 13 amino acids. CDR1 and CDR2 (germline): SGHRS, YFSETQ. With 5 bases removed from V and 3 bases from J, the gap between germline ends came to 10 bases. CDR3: CASSSPGTDTQYF. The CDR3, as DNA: TGCGCCAGCAGTTCCCCGGGGACAGATACGCAGTATTTT.

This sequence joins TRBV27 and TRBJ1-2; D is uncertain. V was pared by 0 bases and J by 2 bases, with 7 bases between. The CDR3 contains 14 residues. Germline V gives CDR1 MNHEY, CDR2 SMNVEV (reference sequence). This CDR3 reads CASSLSRGNYGYTF. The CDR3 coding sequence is TGTGCCAGCAGTTTATCTCGGGGAAACTATGGCTACACCTTC.

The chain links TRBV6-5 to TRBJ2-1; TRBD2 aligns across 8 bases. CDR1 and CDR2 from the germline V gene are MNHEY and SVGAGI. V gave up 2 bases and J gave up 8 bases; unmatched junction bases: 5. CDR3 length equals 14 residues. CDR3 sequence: CASSYRLARDEQFF. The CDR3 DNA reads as TGTGCCAGCAGTTACAGACTAGCGCGCGATGAGCAGTTCTTC.

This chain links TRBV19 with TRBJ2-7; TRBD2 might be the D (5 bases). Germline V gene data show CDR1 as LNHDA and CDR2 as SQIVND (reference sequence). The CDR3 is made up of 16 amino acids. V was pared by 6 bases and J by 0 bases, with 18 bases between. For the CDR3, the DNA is TGTGCCAGTAGCCGGAGACGGCGGGCAAACTCCTACGAGCAGTACTTC. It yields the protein CASSRRRRANSYEQYF.